This T cell receptor (beta chain) was identified in a study of cytomegalovirus exposure and HLA in healthy donors (dated by TCRdb to 2016 to 2017). With respect to the entire study: An earlier analysis of several hundred of the donors reported approximately 280 Gb of sequence data and around 100 million unique TCR beta sequences obtained from about 170 million T cells. All discovery cohort repertoires had been generated on a single sequencing platform. Among about 400 genotyped donors of the cohort, an average of approximately 240,000 unique TCR beta nucleotide sequences was sequenced per donor, of which about 19% were non-productive. The study used immunosequencing to profile the T cell repertoires of approximately 640 subjects and linked those repertoires to cytomegalovirus serostatus. High-throughput TCR immunosequencing, statistical association of individual TCRs with disease status, and machine learning were combined to predict cytomegalovirus infection status. An earlier analysis of around 580 of the donors used high-throughput TCR beta sequencing to judge whether each TCR beta V gene segment behaved as functional or pseudogenic. The study was designed to test whether signatures of past pathogen exposure could be identified by cataloging public T cell receptors. In addition to the first cohort of roughly 670 subjects, a separate validation cohort of about 120 different subjects was used. HLA typing included class I and class II loci at four-digit resolution. Donor age, sex, ethnicity and CMV serostatus were compiled together with the repertoire data. Typing coverage varied by locus: about 629-630 donors for A, B, C, DRB1 and DQB1; approximately 500 for DQA1; approximately 610 for DPA1; roughly 450 for DPB1. About 320 gigabases of sequencing data and approximately 85 million unique TCR sequences were included in an early release covering around 600 HLA-typed donors. Of the 398 genotyped donors, 65% to 90% fell in the genetic ancestry cluster associated with self-reported Caucasian donors. Rather than using new phenotypic data, the later analysis identified candidate immune exposures from TCR beta sequences and from how often those sequences occurred across donors. Because of strong linkage in the cohort, roughly five DR-DQ haplotypes were treated as single units for association and clustering. To study patterns of TCR occurrence, a later analysis re-analyzed previously published TCR beta repertoires from more than 550 donors and added high-resolution HLA genotyping. In a later genetic analysis, genome-wide SNP genotypes for about three fifths of the roughly 670 donors were used, and that subset was treated as a discovery cohort.

As to this clone: No cognate antigen has been identified for it. The sample holds no much larger clone one base away, and base qualities are not on file.

As encoded in the germline V gene, CDR1 is SGHTA while CDR2 is FQGNSA. V loses 2 bases of germline sequence and J loses 6 bases, and the interval between the two ends is 7 bases. From cysteine to phenylalanine, the CDR3 is 13 amino acids long. Only the CDR3 portion is preserved as DNA: 39 bases, with reading frame beginning at the first base. Study-level results and caveats: It was suggested by the authors that the approach could potentially be generalized to other disease states and immunological phenotypes. While some public TCRs were present in many individuals, most TCR sequences turned up only very rarely across donors. In a later genetic analysis, a missense DCLRE1C variant was associated with V-gene and J-gene trimming of TCR beta chains, and the association was replicated in an independent cohort. According to a later analysis, parvovirus B19, influenza, CMV and Epstein-Barr virus appeared linked to several top co-occurrence clusters. A total of some 180 TCR beta chains were listed by the study as associated with cytomegalovirus. Some IMGT-functional V segments, including TRBV6-2 and TRBV6-3, could not be distinguished by the 87-base-pair reads and were therefore excluded. The cohort was sequenced for TCR beta chains only, and without alpha or paired-chain data the features that could be detected were limited. A cluster of highly shared sequence variants was judged likely to be a technical artifact of the sequencing pipeline. CMV serostatus was the only immune exposure information available for the cohort. According to a later analysis, TCR association rates differed among HLA loci, with DRB1 alleles showing the most associated TCRs and HLA-C alleles showing the fewest. HLA typing was unavailable for some donors at each locus, so association tests used only the typed subset. A further reported finding was that TCR beta sequences accurately predicted the HLA-A and HLA-B alleles for most subjects in the first cohort. Cytomegalovirus status was reported to be diagnosed by the classifier with high specificity and sensitivity in both the original and validation cohorts. Specific HLA alleles were associated with about 17,000 TCR beta sequences at a false discovery rate of 0.05 in a later analysis. A later analysis found that most CMV-associated TCR beta chains appeared HLA-restricted, with HLA associations seemingly driven largely by CMV exposure. An earlier analysis of 587 of the donors showed that most TCR beta V segments appeared in productive rearrangements either about 87% or about 30% of the time, which broadly matched IMGT annotations. Correlated functional status among segregating V segments might reflect linkage disequilibrium, but an unknown experimental factor could not be ruled out. Because counts were too low, approximately 15 rarely observed V segments, including chromosome 9 orphons, were excluded from the earlier analysis of some 590 of the donors. When HLA alleles, especially DR and DQ, strongly co-occurred, TCR associations were difficult to assign to individual alleles. In vitro tests confirmed that a few of the cytomegalovirus-associated TCR beta chains recognize cytomegalovirus antigens. Presence/absence analyses assumed roughly uniform sequencing depth across donors, an assumption that may not hold. Compared with the approximately 720-donor mean, donors in an Asian-associated ancestry cluster had fewer N-insertions in productive TCRs, according to a later genetic analysis. Compared with equally common non-associated chains, HLA-associated TCR beta chains in a later analysis were more clonally expanded and had lower generation probabilities.

Preparation of the library involved the immunoSEQ multiplex PCR assay. The multiplex PCR relied on a mix of 60 forward primers for TCR Vbeta segments and 13 reverse primers for TCR Jbeta segments. The CDR3 region of rearranged TCR beta genes was amplified from genomic DNA with a multiplex PCR assay. The Illumina HiSeq System was used to sequence the amplified TCR beta libraries as 87-base-pair reads. The study's processing was this. A later analysis tallied 75 million to 95 million unique TCR beta chains across the 666 repertoires, and about 10 million of those chains were shared by two or more donors. Raw reads were error-corrected and collapsed into unique sequences by a nearest-neighbor algorithm in which closely related sequences were merged to remove PCR and sequencing errors. V, D and J gene segments were assigned by aligning CDR3 sequences to IMGT reference sequences. For a sequence to be retained, a match of at least six nucleotides to both a V gene segment and a J gene segment was required. Rearrangements were called productive when the CDR3 lacked stop codons and stayed in frame with V and J; all others were non-productive. CDR3 was defined according to IMGT convention as the region running from the second conserved V-encoded cysteine to the conserved J-encoded phenylalanine. The earlier analysis of 500 to 650 of the donors excluded any sequence lacking an unambiguous match to a single V gene segment. In an earlier analysis of several hundred of the donors, a V segment was called functional when productive rearrangements were above 56.7%, and segregating when the standard deviation between donors exceeded 5%. A statistical classification framework was developed to diagnose cytomegalovirus status using the catalog of TCR beta chain sequences. In a later analysis, TCR nucleotide sequences were compared against IMGT/GENE-DB human TR gene sequences so that V and J genes could be assigned. In a later analysis, CDR3 sequences and most-parsimonious VDJ recombination scenarios were assigned using the TCRdist pipeline. In a later analysis, every TCR beta chain was defined by the combination of its CDR3 amino acid sequence and its V-gene family, and reads without a unique V-gene family were dropped. To address suspected cross-contamination and a sequencing artifact, a later analysis removed some 620 highly shared, low-generation-probability nucleotide sequences. In a later analysis, a clonal expansion index for each public chain was calculated from normalized within-repertoire ranks of inferred template counts. In a later analysis, generation probabilities were computed with a VDJ recombination model fitted to out-of-frame rearrangements, and the resulting probabilities were checked against IGoR. Hypergeometric tests were used in a later analysis to score TCR-TCR, TCR-HLA and TCR-CMV co-occurrence, with a repertoire-size bias correction applied to the TCR pairs. In a later analysis, false discovery rates were estimated by permuting HLA or CMV assignments 20 times. In a later analysis, co-occurring TCRs were grouped using DBSCAN, and TCRdist sequence similarity was added for clustering within HLA-allele-positive subsets. Co-occurrence clustering excluded repertoires with fewer than 30,000 or more than 120,000 public chains, plus five with anomalous nucleotide sharing. This is the immuneACCESS table as TCRdb keeps it, with only in-frame sequences that have V and J called. A part of the clones is gone; compared with another copy, unresolved V genes explain less than half, and the rest is unexplained. V and J calls plus clone size are reproduced from that table; the DNA served to infer D and trimming. This sample has 95,000 to 110,000 clones in its table, and around 73% of those were observed once. Roughly 8.2% of the sample rests with the top ten.

In total, approximately 610 healthy bone marrow donors made up the cohort. At the time of sampling, every cohort member was nominally healthy, though immune exposures that went unrecorded were likely present. The donor was CMV seronegative and belonged to the group of 350 to 400 seronegative cohort members. Every donor gave a peripheral blood sample, and the peripheral blood mononuclear cells from that sample were used for TCR beta sequencing. The Qiagen DNeasy Blood Extraction Kit was used to extract genomic DNA from the blood cell samples. The chain is assembled from TRBV7-2 and TRBJ2-2, with the D gene too uncertain to name. This TCR was recovered from a man younger than 40 in good health and CMV-seronegative. Sequenced: PBMCs. The CDR3 has the sequence CASSLNNPGELFF. The DNA sequence is as follows: TGTGCCAGCAGCTTAAATAATCCCGGGGAGCTGTTTTTT.